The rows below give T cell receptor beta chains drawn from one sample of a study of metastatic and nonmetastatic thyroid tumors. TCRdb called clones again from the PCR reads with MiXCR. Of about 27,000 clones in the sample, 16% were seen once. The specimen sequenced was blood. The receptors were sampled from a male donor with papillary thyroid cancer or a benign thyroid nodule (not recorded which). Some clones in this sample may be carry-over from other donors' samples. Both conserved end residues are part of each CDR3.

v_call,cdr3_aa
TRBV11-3,CASSLVTRGKREQYF
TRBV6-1,CASRTQGQHYGYTF
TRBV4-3,CASSQGTSGFYEQYF
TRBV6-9,CASSYFGDGGNTIYF
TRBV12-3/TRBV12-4,CASSLGRSTEAFF
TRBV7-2,CASSLGKTYEQYF
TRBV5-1,CASSSGWSDYTGELFF
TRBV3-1,CASSRTTNEKLFF
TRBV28,CASSLERYGEKLFF
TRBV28,CASSLRGQGWETQYF